Below are 9 T cell receptor beta chains sequenced from a single sample in a study of blood T cells in healthy people across ages. PCR was performed a second time for about 7 to 11 cycles using a sample-barcoded 5' primer and a J-beta primer mix. TCRdb reanalysed the 5' RACE reads using MiXCR and keeps one entry per CDR3 protein. The profile covers over a million distinct CDR3 sequences, with 35% to 45% appearing a single time and about 4% taken by the ten largest. The sequenced material came from blood. These receptors all stem from a woman aged 18-29 years in good health.

The chain combines TRBV2 with TRBJ1-1, with D possibly being TRBD1 (5 bases). The CDR3 totals 15 residues. The ends were cut back, 1 base at V and 6 bases at J, with 15 bases in the middle. Per germline, CDR1 SNHLY and CDR2 FYNNEI. The chain's CDR3 is CASSEEDFVGAEAFF. As DNA, the CDR3 is TGTGCCAGCAGTGAAGAGGATTTTGTGGGGGCTGAAGCTTTCTTT.

This chain connects TRBV5-1 to TRBJ2-5; 7 bases are a match to TRBD1. The CDR3 runs 14 residues. Germline V gene sequence: CDR1 SGHRS, CDR2 YFSETQ. Trimming cost V 6 bases and J 13 bases; bases outside gene matches: 18. CDR3 DNA: TGCGCCAGCAACGTAGATCGACAGGGACCTTCTCCGTACTTC. Translating gives CASNVDRQGPSPYF. Full variable domain (missing parts from reference TRBV5-1 and TRBJ2-5): KAGVTQTPRYLIKTRGQQVTLSCSPISGHRSVSWYQQTPGQGLQFLFEYFSETQRNKGNFPGRFSGRQFSNSRSEMNVSTLELGDSALYLCASNVDRQGPSPYFGPGTRLLVL.

This chain joins TRBV5-1 and TRBJ2-5; D gene unclear. Trimming stripped 0 bases from V and 0 bases from J, with 6 bases between. The germline V gene encodes CDR1 SGHRS and CDR2 YFSETQ. The CDR3 is 14 amino acids. The CDR3 protein is CASSLVSDQETQYF. The CDR3 region has the DNA TGCGCCAGCAGCTTGGTTTCTGACCAAGAGACCCAGTACTTC.

This clonotype has a handful of counts. The V gene is TRBV20-1, the J gene TRBJ2-3; 10 positions agree with TRBD2. The CDR3 is 17 residues long. After removal of 3 bases from V and 3 bases from J, the junction contained 12 bases not matched to a gene. Germline V gene lookup returns CDR1 DFQATT and CDR2 SNEGSKA (reference sequence). For the CDR3, the DNA is TGCAGTGCTAGTGGCGGGCTAGCGGGAGTTCGAACAGATACGCAGTATTTT. Protein: CSASGGLAGVRTDTQYF.

The V and J genes are TRBV28 and TRBJ2-2; D may be TRBD1 (5 bases). Looked up from germline, CDR1 is MDHEN and CDR2 is SYDVKM. There are 15 residues in the CDR3. Between the trimmed V and J ends, which lost 3 bases and 1 base, there was a span of 9 bases. CDR3 region: CASSLWQGNTGELFF. The CDR3 nucleotides read TGTGCCAGCAGTTTGTGGCAGGGGAACACCGGGGAGCTGTTTTTT. Together with reference TRBV28 and TRBJ2-2, the CDR3 gives the full variable domain: DVKVTQSSRYLVKRTGEKVFLECVQDMDHENMFWYRQDPGLGLRLIYFSYDVKMKEKGDIPEGYSVSREKKERFSLILESASTNQTSMYLCASSLWQGNTGELFFGEGSRLTVL.

The chain joins TRBV30 to TRBJ1-4; 8 bases align to TRBD1. V gave up 0 bases and J gave up 6 bases; unmatched junction bases: 9. The CDR3 is 16 residues long. Germline loops: CDR1 GTSNPN, CDR2 SVGIG (reference sequence). The CDR3 DNA sequence: TGTGCCTGGAGTGTAAAGTATGCAGGGGGCCATGAAAAACTGTTTTTT. As protein: CAWSVKYAGGHEKLFF.

The chain uses TRBV29-1 and TRBJ2-1, with 13 bases identical to TRBD2. Germline V gene sequence: CDR1 SQVTM, CDR2 ANQGSEA. J lost 7 bases, V lost 6 bases, and 6 bases had no gene match. This CDR3 is 14 amino acids long. In DNA, the CDR3 is TGCAGCGTGGGGGGACTAGCGGGGTGGAATGAGCAGTTCTTC. It codes for CSVGGLAGWNEQFF.

This clonotype turned up a few times. The DNA of the CDR3 is TGCGCCAGCAGCCGTCAGCCTGCAACTAATGAAAAACTGTTTTTT. Its protein is CASSRQPATNEKLFF. The chain links TRBV5-1 to TRBJ1-4; no clear D. Deletions cut 4 bases from V and 0 bases from J, with 10 bases between. CDR3 length equals 15 residues. Germline V CDR1 and CDR2: SGHRS, YFSETQ. Together with reference TRBV5-1 and TRBJ1-4, the CDR3 gives the full variable domain: KAGVTQTPRYLIKTRGQQVTLSCSPISGHRSVSWYQQTPGQGLQFLFEYFSETQRNKGNFPGRFSGRQFSNSRSEMNVSTLELGDSALYLCASSRQPATNEKLFFGSGTQLSVL.

Only a few counts were recorded for this clonotype. V and J are TRBV6-2 or TRBV6-3 and TRBJ2-6, with D unresolved. Per germline, CDR1 MNHEY and CDR2 SVGEGT. The CDR3 totals 16 residues. V dropped 2 bases and J dropped 1 base, with 9 bases sitting between them. For the CDR3, the DNA is TGTGCCAGCAGTTACGGGATGCGGTCTGGGGCCAACGTCCTGACTTTC. Translated: CASSYGMRSGANVLTF.